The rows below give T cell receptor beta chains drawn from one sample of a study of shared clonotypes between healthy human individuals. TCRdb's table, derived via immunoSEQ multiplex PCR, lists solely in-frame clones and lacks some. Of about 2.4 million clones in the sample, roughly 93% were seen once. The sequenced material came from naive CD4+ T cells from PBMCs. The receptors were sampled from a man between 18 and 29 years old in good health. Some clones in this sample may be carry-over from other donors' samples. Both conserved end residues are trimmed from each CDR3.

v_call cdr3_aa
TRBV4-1 ASSQDPGGSNQPQH
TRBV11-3 ASSRTGGNEQY
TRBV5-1 ASSRTRRDRAGEQY
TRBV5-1 ASSLSFAAYEQY
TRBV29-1 SVGGSAYEQY
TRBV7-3 ASSLIGDAEAF
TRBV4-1 ASSQGPGEGNTEAF
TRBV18 ASSPTQGDTSTDTQY
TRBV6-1 ASSEAASYEQY
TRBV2 ASTSLAGVETQY
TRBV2 ASSDEAGKTDTQY
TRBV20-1 SPTGAAEQY
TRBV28 ASQIMNTEAF
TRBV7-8 ASSERRGTGELF
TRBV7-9 ASSHRTPGGNTIY
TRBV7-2 ASSPSWRDTQY
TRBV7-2 ASSLGGGGPPYEQY
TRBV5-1 ASSLGLAGNDEQF
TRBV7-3 ASSLTPAGGDTQY
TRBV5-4 ASSLAAAGGFHEQY
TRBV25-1 ASRIQGPSSYNEQF
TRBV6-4 ASSDQVNQLSGANVLT
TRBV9 ASSVAGSRNTGELF
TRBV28 ASRPRGPGANVLT
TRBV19 ASGRGQGNNNEQF
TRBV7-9 ASSPGHNSYNEQF
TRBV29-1 SVGMVLFNEQF
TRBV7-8 ASSLTSGNTGELF
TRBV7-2 ASSLGQAPDTQY
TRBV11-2 ASSLVTGPRYGYT
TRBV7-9 ASRQDPGYGYT
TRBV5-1 ASSLAPQGTDTQY
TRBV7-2 ASSLTPAGTGNVGF
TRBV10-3 AIGTILGEQY
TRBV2 ASSETGQGAGGYT
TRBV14 ASSPLPYAGTSGEQY
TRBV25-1 ASSTPGPSYNEQF
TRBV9 ASSVGLPYNEQF